This T cell receptor (beta chain) is drawn from a study of T cells of healthy individuals. TCRdb processed the 5' RACE reads anew with MiXCR; each CDR3 protein has one entry. The repertoire consists of about 96,000 distinct CDR3 sequences, with approximately 15% occurring once and the leading ten covering around 6.5%. This clonotype was seen repeatedly, ten times or more. The ends lost 0 bases at V and 0 bases at J; junction bases unmatched: 9. This CDR3 has 19 amino acids. Per germline, CDR1 SGHRS and CDR2 YFSETQ. The chain joins TRBV5-1 to TRBJ2-6; 7 bases are shared with TRBD1. This TCR derives from a human donor in good health. The CDR3 nucleotides are TGCGCCAGCAGCTTGGCAGTTACGACAGGGCTCTCTGGGGCCAACGTCCTGACTTTC. Encoded protein: CASSLAVTTGLSGANVLTF. Full variable domain (missing parts from reference TRBV5-1 and TRBJ2-6): KAGVTQTPRYLIKTRGQQVTLSCSPISGHRSVSWYQQTPGQGLQFLFEYFSETQRNKGNFPGRFSGRQFSNSRSEMNVSTLELGDSALYLCASSLAVTTGLSGANVLTFGAGSRLTVL.